These 11 T cell receptor beta chains originate from one sample sequenced in a study of blood T cell repertoires in COVID-19. The repertoire was sequenced with immunoSEQ multiplex PCR; TCRdb's copy has only in-frame clones and lacks some. This table has 400,000 or so clones, more than 70% appearing once. Sequencing input: PBMCs or T cells enriched from blood (not recorded which). These receptors all come from a man aged 40-55 years in a cohort exposed to, infected with or recovered from COVID-19 (not recorded which).

The CDR3 nucleotides are TGTGCCTCCAAAGGCGGGACTGAAGCTTTCTTT. As protein: CASKGGTEAFF. The V and J genes are TRBV2 and TRBJ1-1; D is undetermined. Trimming stripped 11 bases from V and 5 bases from J, with 12 bases between. CDR3 size: 11 residues. Germline CDR1 and CDR2: SNHLY and FYNNEI.

The V and J genes are TRBV18 and TRBJ2-2; TRBD1 aligns across 7 bases. The CDR3 totals 15 residues. The trim removed 3 bases at V and 3 bases at J, leaving 4 bases unmatched. CDR1 is KGHSH and CDR2 is LQKENI in the germline V gene. DNA for the CDR3: TGTGCCAGCTCACCTCGGGACAGATACACCGGGGAGCTGTTTTTT. This gives the protein CASSPRDRYTGELFF.

J is TRBJ1-6 and V is TRBV25-1, with D possibly TRBD1 on 6 matching bases. The CDR3 contains 14 residues. Germline CDR1 reads MGHDK; CDR2 reads SYGVNS. The germline V and J ends were trimmed by 6 bases and 6 bases, with 12 bases remaining between them. CDR3: CASRSDSLNSPLHF. In DNA, the CDR3 is TGTGCCAGCAGATCGGACAGCCTTAATTCACCCCTCCACTTT.

V usage is TRBV10-2 and J usage is TRBJ2-7; TRBD1 might be the D (6 bases). Per the germline V gene, CDR1 is WSHSY and CDR2 is SAAADI. This CDR3 has 14 residues. V was shortened by 4 bases and J by 0 bases, with 10 bases between the two germline ends. CDR3 DNA sequence: TGCGCCAGCAGTGGACAGGAGAGCTCCTACGAGCAGTACTTC. It specifies CASSGQESSYEQYF.

This clone was observed many times. The chain recombines TRBV19 with TRBJ2-1; possible D gene TRBD2, 6 bases. CDR1 is LNHDA and CDR2 is SQIVND in the germline V gene (reference sequence). Trimming took 6 bases from V and 0 from J, leaving 15 bases between them. CDR3 length: 16 amino acids. CDR3 sequence reads: CASSIGLTNSYNEQFF. The CDR3 region has the DNA TGTGCCAGTAGCATCGGACTAACGAACTCCTACAATGAGCAGTTCTTC.

V gene TRBV2 combines with J gene TRBJ2-7; TRBD2 matches at 7 bases. Germline-derived CDR1 and CDR2 are SNHLY and FYNNEI. The J segment lost 7 bases and the V segment lost 4 bases, leaving 13 bases of the junction unmatched. The CDR3 is 15 amino acids. The CDR3 nucleotides are TGTGCCAGCAGTGTGTCCGGGACTAAGGGGTGGGAGCAGTACTTC. It encodes CASSVSGTKGWEQYF. Variable domain in full (rest from reference TRBV2 and TRBJ2-7): EPEVTQTPSHQVTQMGQEVILRCVPISNHLYFYWYRQILGQKVEFLVSFYNNEISEKSEIFDDQFSVERPDGSNFTLKIRSTKLEDSAMYFCASSVSGTKGWEQYFGPGTRLTVT.

V and J are TRBV24-1 and TRBJ1-2, with D possibly TRBD1 on 5 matching bases. Per the germline V gene, CDR1 is KGHDR and CDR2 is SFDVKD. Trimming removed 3 bases at V and 5 bases at J, with 6 bases between. The CDR3 has 12 amino acids. CDR3 residues: CATSDPGYGYTF. The CDR3 bases are TGTGCCACCAGTGATCCAGGGTATGGCTACACCTTC.

The gene calls are TRBV5-1 and TRBJ2-7, with 12 nucleotides matching TRBD2. CDR3 length: 15 residues. V was pared by 0 bases and J by 5 bases, with 3 bases of the junction left unmatched. CDR1 is SGHRS, CDR2 YFSETQ, per germline. CDR3 sequence reads: CASSLGLAGDDEQYF. The DNA of the CDR3 is TGCGCCAGCAGCTTGGGACTAGCGGGAGACGACGAGCAGTACTTC.

The J gene is TRBJ2-7, the V gene TRBV6-5; 8 bases are a match to TRBD1. CDR3 length: 12 amino acids. The germline gives CDR1 MNHEY, CDR2 SVGAGI. V dropped 7 bases and J dropped 5; count of bases not matched to a gene: 4. The CDR3 loop reads CASKTTGDEQYF. Written as DNA, the CDR3 is TGTGCCAGCAAGACGACAGGGGACGAGCAGTACTTC.

This clone was counted a single time. The V and J genes are TRBV6-5 and TRBJ2-2; no clear D gene. The V end was cut by 0 bases, the J end by 1 base, with 9 bases between. Germline V gene lookup returns CDR1 MNHEY and CDR2 SVGAGI. This CDR3 is 16 amino acids long. The CDR3 sequence: CASSYSTFGNTGELFF. CDR3 coding DNA: TGTGCCAGCAGTTACTCGACATTCGGGAACACCGGGGAGCTGTTTTTT.

The CDR3 DNA is TGTGCCAGCAGCCAAGAGCGGGGGAATCAGCCCCAGCATTTT. Its translation: CASSQERGNQPQHF. The chain combines TRBV3-1 (or the pseudogene TRBV3-2) with TRBJ1-5, with D tentatively TRBD1 (5 bases). V lost 0 bases and J lost 4, with 7 bases in between. The CDR3 extends over 14 amino acids. Germline loops: CDR1 LGHDT, CDR2 YNNKEL (reference sequence).